This T cell receptor (beta chain) was documented in a study of cytomegalovirus exposure and HLA in healthy donors. Trimming left V 6 bases short and J 9 bases short, with 15 bases between. Germline V CDR1 and CDR2: MNHEY, SMNVEV (reference sequence). This CDR3 is built from 13 residues. Those who donated were healthy bone marrow donors. Remarks on this clone: Its target is not known.

The PCR was carried out with 60 Vbeta primers and 13 Jbeta primers. Clones were read by immunoSEQ multiplex PCR, and TCRdb kept only the in-frame ones, dropping some. The profile covers some 130,000 clones, with around 77% appearing a single time and roughly 1% taken by the ten largest. General observations from the study: Presence/absence analyses assumed roughly uniform sequencing depth across donors, which may not hold. The study designated roughly 160 TCR beta chains cytomegalovirus-associated. Later analysis demonstrated an association between a missense DCLRE1C variant and TCR beta V- and J-gene trimming.

The material sequenced was PBMCs. The rearrangement uses TRBV27 and TRBJ2-1, with D hard to call. The sequence was obtained from a woman aged 55-75 years in good health and CMV-seronegative. The CDR3 loop is CASRLSFTGEQFF. The DNA for the CDR3 is TGTGCCAGCAGACTTTCGTTTACGGGTGAGCAGTTCTTC.